This TCR beta chain derives from a study of blood T cell repertoires in COVID-19. Some clones are missing from TCRdb's copy, which holds only in-frame ones; the method was immunoSEQ multiplex PCR. The sample holds about 230,000 clones; approximately 80% are singletons and the top ten take about 27%. Sequenced input: peripheral blood. This sequence was found in a man aged 35 to 55 with acute or convalescent COVID-19.

As DNA, the CDR3 is TGCGCCAGCAGCAGACTAGAGGTCACCGGGGAGCTGTTTTTT. It codes for CASSRLEVTGELFF. J is TRBJ2-2 and V is TRBV5-1, with D possibly being TRBD2 (6 bases). V lost 4 bases and J lost 4, with 11 bases in between. This CDR3 has 14 residues. Germline V lookup: CDR1 SGHRS, CDR2 YFSETQ.